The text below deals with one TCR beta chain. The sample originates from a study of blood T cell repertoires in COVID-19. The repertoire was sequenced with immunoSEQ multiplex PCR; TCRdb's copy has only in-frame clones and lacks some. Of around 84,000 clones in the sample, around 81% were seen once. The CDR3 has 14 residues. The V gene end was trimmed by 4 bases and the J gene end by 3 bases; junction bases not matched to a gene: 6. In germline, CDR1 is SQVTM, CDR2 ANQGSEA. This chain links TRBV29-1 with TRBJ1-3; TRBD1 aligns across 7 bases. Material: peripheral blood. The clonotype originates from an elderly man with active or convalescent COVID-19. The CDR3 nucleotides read TGCAGCGTTGGAGGGGGCGCATTTGGAAACACCATATATTTT. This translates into CSVGGGAFGNTIYF.